This TCR beta chain was obtained from a study of control samples from healthy donors and cancer patients (dated by TCRdb to 2020 to 2021). A word on this clone: Its target antigen remains unknown. No base qualities exist here, and no much larger clone lies one base off it.

The library was prepared using the immunoSEQ multiplex PCR assay. The immuneACCESS repertoire file appears here via TCRdb, limited to in-frame rearrangements. These files lack a portion of the clones; in checked studies, under half of the deficit traces to unresolved V genes, and the cause of the others is not known. Recorded for this sample are about 190,000 clones; over 80% of them occurred a single time. Approximately 2% of the sample goes to the ten largest clones. V sheds 3 bases and J sheds 2 bases, leaving 9 bases between their ends. From the cysteine up to the phenylalanine, the CDR3 has a length of 14 residues. CDR3 DNA is the only sequence kept; it has 42 bases, read in frame from the first base. As encoded in the germline V gene (reference sequence), CDR1 is LNHDA while CDR2 is SQIVND.

The receptor was isolated from a man aged 25-45 years in good health. The specimen was blood. Recombination connected TRBV19 to TRBJ2-3; D gene: possibly TRBD2, on 6 matching bases. At the DNA level, the sequence is TGTGCCAGTAGTATGGGGGGATTCACAGATACGCAGTATTTT. It is translated as CASSMGGFTDTQYF.